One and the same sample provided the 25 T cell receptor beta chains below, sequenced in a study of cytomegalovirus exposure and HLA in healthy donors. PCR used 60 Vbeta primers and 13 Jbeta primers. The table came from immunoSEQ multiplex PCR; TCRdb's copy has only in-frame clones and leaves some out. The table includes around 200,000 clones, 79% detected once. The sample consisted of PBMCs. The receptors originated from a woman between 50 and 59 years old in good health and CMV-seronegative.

The CDR3 region has the DNA TGTGCCAGCAGACCAGCGACGTGGGGGCTAACCTACGAGCAGTACTTC. This translates into CASRPATWGLTYEQYF. The chain couples TRBV28 to TRBJ2-5, with D perhaps TRBD1 (6 bases). The better agreement between TRBJ2-7 and the DNA end casts doubt on the J call. The germline gives CDR1 MDHEN, CDR2 SYDVKM. CDR3 length: 16 residues.

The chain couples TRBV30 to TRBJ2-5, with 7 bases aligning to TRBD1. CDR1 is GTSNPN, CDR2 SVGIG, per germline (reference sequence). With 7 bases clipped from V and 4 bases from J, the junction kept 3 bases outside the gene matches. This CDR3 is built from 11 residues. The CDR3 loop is CAYRDRETQYF. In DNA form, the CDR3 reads TGTGCCTACAGGGACAGAGAGACCCAGTACTTC. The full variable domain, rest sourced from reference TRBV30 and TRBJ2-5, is SQTIHQWPATLVQPVGSPLSLECTVEGTSNPNLYWYRQAAGRGLQLLFYSVGIGQISSEVPQNLSASRPQDRQFILSSKKLLLSDSGFYLCAYRDRETQYFGPGTRLLVL.

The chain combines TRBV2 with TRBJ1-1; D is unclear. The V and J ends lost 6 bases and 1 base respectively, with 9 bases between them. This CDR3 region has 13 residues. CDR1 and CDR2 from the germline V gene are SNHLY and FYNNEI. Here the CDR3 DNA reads TGTGCCAGCAGGGCCCCAAAGAACACTGAAGCTTTCTTT. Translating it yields CASRAPKNTEAFF.

The DNA for the CDR3 is TGTGCCAGCAGCCCCCGGCAGGGGGCGATATATACGCAGTATTTT. This sequence encodes CASSPRQGAIYTQYF. The rearrangement links TRBV11-2 to TRBJ2-3; 8 positions match TRBD1. The J segment lost 7 bases and the V segment lost 5 bases, leaving 11 bases of the junction unmatched. The CDR3 runs 15 residues. CDR1 SGHAT and CDR2 FQNNGV come from the germline V gene.

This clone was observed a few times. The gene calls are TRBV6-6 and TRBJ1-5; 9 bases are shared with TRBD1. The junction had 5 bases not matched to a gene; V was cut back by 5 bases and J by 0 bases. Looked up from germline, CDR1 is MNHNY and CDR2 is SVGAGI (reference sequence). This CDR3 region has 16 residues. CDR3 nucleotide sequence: TGTGCCAGCAGTCAGGGACAGGGCTATAGCAATCAGCCCCAGCATTTT. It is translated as CASSQGQGYSNQPQHF.

CDR3 protein: CASSQGAGGYGYTF. The DNA for the CDR3 is TGTGCCAGCAGCCAAGGGGCAGGGGGCTATGGCTACACCTTC. The chain combines TRBV14 with TRBJ1-2; 7 bases align to TRBD1. The germline CDR1 and CDR2 sequences are SGHDN and FVKESK. The CDR3 is 14 residues long. After removal of 1 base from V and 4 bases from J, the junction contained 3 bases not matched to a gene. Variable domain in full (rest from reference TRBV14 and TRBJ1-2): EAGVTQFPSHSVIEKGQTVTLRCDPISGHDNLYWYRRVMGKEIKFLLHFVKESKQDESGMPNNRFLAERTGGTYSTLKVQPAELEDSGVYFCASSQGAGGYGYTFGSGTRLTVV.

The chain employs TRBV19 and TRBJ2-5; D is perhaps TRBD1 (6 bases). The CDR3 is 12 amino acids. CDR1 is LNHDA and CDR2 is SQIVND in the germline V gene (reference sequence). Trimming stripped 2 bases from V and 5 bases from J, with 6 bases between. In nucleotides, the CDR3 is TGTGCCAGTAGTATAAGGGGGGAGACCCAGTACTTC. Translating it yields CASSIRGETQYF.

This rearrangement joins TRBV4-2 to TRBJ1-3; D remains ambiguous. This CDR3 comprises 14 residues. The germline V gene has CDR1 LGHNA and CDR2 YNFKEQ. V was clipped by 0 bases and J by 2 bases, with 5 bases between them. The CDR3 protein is CASSQEGAGNTIYF. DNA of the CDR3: TGTGCCAGCAGCCAAGAAGGAGCTGGAAACACCATATATTTT.

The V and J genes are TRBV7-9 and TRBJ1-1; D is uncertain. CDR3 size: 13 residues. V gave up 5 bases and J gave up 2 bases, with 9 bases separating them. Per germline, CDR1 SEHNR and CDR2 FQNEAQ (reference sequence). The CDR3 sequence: CASSLKSNTEAFF. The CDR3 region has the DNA TGTGCCAGCAGCCTAAAAAGCAACACTGAAGCTTTCTTT.

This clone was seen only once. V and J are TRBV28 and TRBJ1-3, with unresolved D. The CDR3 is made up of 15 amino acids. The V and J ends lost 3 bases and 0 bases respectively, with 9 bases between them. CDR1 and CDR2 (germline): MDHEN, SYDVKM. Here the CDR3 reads CASSFEGSSGNTIYF. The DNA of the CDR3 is TGTGCCAGCAGTTTTGAGGGAAGCTCTGGAAACACCATATATTTT.

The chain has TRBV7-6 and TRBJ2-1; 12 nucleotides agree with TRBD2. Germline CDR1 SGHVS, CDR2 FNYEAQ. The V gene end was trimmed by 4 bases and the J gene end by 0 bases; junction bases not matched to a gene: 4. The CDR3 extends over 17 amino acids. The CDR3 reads CASSSGLAGNSYNEQFF. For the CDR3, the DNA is TGTGCCAGCAGCTCCGGACTAGCGGGAAACTCCTACAATGAGCAGTTCTTC. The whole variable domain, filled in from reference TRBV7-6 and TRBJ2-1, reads GAGVSQSPRYKVTKRGQDVALRCDPISGHVSLYWYRQALGQGPEFLTYFNYEAQQDKSGLPNDRFSAERPEGSISTLTIQRTEQRDSAMYRCASSSGLAGNSYNEQFFGPGTRLTVL.

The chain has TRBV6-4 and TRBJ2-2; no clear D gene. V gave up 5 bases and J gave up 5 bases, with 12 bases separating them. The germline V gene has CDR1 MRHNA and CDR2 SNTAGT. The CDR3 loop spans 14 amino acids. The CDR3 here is CASSPGPATGELFF. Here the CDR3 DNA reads TGTGCCAGCAGTCCAGGTCCGGCGACCGGGGAGCTGTTTTTT.

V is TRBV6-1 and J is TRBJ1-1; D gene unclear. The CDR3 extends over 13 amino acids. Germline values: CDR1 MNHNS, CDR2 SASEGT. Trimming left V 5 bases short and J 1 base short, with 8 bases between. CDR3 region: CASSRQENTEAFF. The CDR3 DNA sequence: TGTGCCAGCAGTCGCCAGGAGAACACTGAAGCTTTCTTT.

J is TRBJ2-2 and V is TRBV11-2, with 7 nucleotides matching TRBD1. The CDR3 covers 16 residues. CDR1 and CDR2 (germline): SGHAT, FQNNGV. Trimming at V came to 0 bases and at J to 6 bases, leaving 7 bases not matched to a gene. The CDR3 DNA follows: TGTGCCAGCAGCTTAGATGACAGGGTGGTTGCCGGGGAGCTGTTTTTT. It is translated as CASSLDDRVVAGELFF.

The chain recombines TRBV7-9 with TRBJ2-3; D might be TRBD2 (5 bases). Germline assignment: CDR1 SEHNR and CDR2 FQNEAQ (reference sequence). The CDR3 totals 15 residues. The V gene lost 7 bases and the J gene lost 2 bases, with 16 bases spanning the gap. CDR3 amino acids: CASTERMEDTDTQYF. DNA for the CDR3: TGTGCCAGCACCGAAAGGATGGAGGACACAGATACGCAGTATTTT.

The CDR3 bases are TGTGCCAGCAGCTCCGACAGGGGCAGGCAGCCCCAGCATTTT. Protein product: CASSSDRGRQPQHF. The chain joins TRBV7-2 to TRBJ1-5, with 8 bases matching TRBD1. The junction had 6 bases not matched to a gene; V was cut back by 4 bases and J by 7 bases. Germline CDR1 reads SGHTA; CDR2 reads FQGNSA. This CDR3 has 14 amino acids.

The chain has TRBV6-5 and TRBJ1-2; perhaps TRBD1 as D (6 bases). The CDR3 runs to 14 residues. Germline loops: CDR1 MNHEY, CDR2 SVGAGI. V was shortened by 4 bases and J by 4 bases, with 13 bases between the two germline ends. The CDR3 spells CASSSSGVGYGYTF. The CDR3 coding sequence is TGTGCCAGCAGTTCCTCAGGGGTGGGCTATGGCTACACCTTC.

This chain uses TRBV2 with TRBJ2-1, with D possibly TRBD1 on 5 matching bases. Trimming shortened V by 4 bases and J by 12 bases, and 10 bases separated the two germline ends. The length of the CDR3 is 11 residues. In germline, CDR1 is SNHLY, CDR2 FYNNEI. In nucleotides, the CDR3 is TGTGCCAGCAGTGGGGGCTGGGGGCAGTTCTTC. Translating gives CASSGGWGQFF. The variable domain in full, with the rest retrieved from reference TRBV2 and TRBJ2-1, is EPEVTQTPSHQVTQMGQEVILRCVPISNHLYFYWYRQILGQKVEFLVSFYNNEISEKSEIFDDQFSVERPDGSNFTLKIRSTKLEDSAMYFCASSGGWGQFFGPGTRLTVL.

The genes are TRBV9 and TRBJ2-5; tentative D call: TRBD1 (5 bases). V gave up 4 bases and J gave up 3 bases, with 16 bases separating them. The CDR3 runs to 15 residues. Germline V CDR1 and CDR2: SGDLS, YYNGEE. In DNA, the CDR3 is TGTGCCAGCAGCCCCGCCTTGGGGCCGAAAGAGACCCAGTACTTC. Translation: CASSPALGPKETQYF.

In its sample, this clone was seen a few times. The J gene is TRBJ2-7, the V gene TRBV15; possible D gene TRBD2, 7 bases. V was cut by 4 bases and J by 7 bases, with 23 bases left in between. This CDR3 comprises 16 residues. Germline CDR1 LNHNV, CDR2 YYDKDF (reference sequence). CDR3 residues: CATSTTRTREGGEQYF. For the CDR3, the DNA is TGTGCCACCAGCACGACAAGGACACGCGAGGGGGGGGAGCAGTACTTC.

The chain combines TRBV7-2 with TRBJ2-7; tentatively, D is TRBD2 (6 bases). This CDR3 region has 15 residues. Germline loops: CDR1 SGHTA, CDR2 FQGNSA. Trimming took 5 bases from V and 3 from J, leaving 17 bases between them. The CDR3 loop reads CASSPYTAGVYEQYF. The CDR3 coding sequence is TGTGCCAGCAGCCCCTATACAGCGGGCGTCTACGAGCAGTACTTC.

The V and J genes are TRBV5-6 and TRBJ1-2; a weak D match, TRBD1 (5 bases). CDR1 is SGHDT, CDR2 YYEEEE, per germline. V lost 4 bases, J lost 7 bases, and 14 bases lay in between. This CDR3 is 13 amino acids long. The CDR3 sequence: CASSAGTPFGYTF. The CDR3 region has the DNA TGTGCCAGCAGCGCGGGGACGCCGTTTGGCTACACCTTC.

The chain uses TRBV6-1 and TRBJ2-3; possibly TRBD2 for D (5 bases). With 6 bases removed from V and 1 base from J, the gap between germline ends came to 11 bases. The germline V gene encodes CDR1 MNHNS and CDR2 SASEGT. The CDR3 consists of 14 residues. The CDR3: CASRAQRGTDTQYF. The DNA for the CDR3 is TGTGCCAGCAGAGCGCAGAGGGGCACAGATACGCAGTATTTT.

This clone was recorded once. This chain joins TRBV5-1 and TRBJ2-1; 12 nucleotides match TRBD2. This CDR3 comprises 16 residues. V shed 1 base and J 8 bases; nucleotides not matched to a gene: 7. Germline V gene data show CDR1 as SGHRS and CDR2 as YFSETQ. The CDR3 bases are TGCGCCAGCAGCTTGCGGACTAGCGGGGTAAGCGATGAGCAGTTCTTC. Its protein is CASSLRTSGVSDEQFF.

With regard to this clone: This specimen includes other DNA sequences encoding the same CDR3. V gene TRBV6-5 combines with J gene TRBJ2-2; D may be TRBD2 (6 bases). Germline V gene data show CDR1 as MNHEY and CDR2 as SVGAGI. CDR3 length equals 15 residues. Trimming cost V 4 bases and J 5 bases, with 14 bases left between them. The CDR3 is CASSWGLPGTGELFF. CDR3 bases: TGTGCCAGCAGTTGGGGACTCCCGGGAACCGGGGAGCTGTTTTTT.